Listed here are 10 T cell receptor beta chains from one sample, sequenced in a study of shared clonotypes between healthy human individuals. Clones were sequenced by immunoSEQ multiplex PCR, and TCRdb holds only the in-frame ones, with some missing. The profile covers 2,500,000 or so clones, with 85% to 95% appearing a single time and approximately 0.39% taken by the ten largest. The sequencing sample was made of naive CD4+ T cells from PBMCs. This sample's subset: CD45RA+ positively selected. Source of these receptors: a man younger than 35 in good health. Some clones in this sample may be carry-over from other donors' samples.

This chain joins TRBV5-4 and TRBJ1-3; weak D call: TRBD1 (6 bases). V lost 3 bases, J lost 5 bases, and 9 bases lay in between. Germline V gives CDR1 SGHNT, CDR2 YYREEE (reference sequence). The CDR3 runs to 13 residues. The CDR3 DNA reads as TGTGCCAGCAGCTCTGGACAGCGAAACACCATATATTTT. It codes for CASSSGQRNTIYF.

The chain recombines TRBV6-6 with TRBJ2-1, with TRBD2 matching over 12 bases. The CDR3 loop spans 13 amino acids. J lost 13 bases, V lost 0 bases, and 1 base had no gene match. From germline, CDR1 is MNHNY and CDR2 SVGAGI (reference sequence). CDR3 sequence: CASSYSTSGSQFF. The CDR3, as DNA: TGTGCCAGCAGTTACTCGACTAGCGGGAGTCAGTTCTTC.

The chain joins TRBV27 to TRBJ2-1; tentative D call: TRBD2 (5 bases). The CDR3 sequence is 13 residues long. Germline loops: CDR1 MNHEY, CDR2 SMNVEV (reference sequence). V was shortened by 3 bases and J by 3 bases, with 6 bases between the two germline ends. The CDR3 region has the DNA TGTGCCAGCAGTTTTGAGGGCTACAATGAGCAGTTCTTC. Encoded protein: CASSFEGYNEQFF.

The chain couples TRBV15 to TRBJ1-1; D not resolved. Trimming took off 5 bases at V and 1 base at J, with 8 bases between the two ends. This CDR3 has 13 amino acids. Germline CDR1 and CDR2: LNHNV and YYDKDF (reference sequence). CDR3 protein: CATSVDPNTEAFF. CDR3 coding DNA: TGTGCCACCAGCGTGGACCCGAACACTGAAGCTTTCTTT.

V is TRBV5-1 and J is TRBJ2-1; D is tentatively TRBD1 or TRBD2 (5 bases each). This CDR3 contains 17 residues. Trimming stripped 0 bases from V and 0 bases from J, with 13 bases between. Germline V gene sequence: CDR1 SGHRS, CDR2 YFSETQ. CDR3 residues: CASSLVGGGGSYNEQFF. Here the CDR3 DNA reads TGCGCCAGCAGCTTGGTTGGAGGTGGGGGCTCCTACAATGAGCAGTTCTTC.

The rearrangement uses TRBV4-2 and TRBJ2-1, with 9 nucleotides matching TRBD2. V was pared by 4 bases and J by 1 base, with 5 bases of the junction left unmatched. The CDR3 is made up of 16 amino acids. Germline V CDR1 and CDR2: LGHNA, YNFKEQ. CDR3 protein: CASSPRTSASYNEQFF. The CDR3 DNA sequence: TGTGCCAGCAGCCCTAGGACTAGCGCGTCCTACAATGAGCAGTTCTTC.

The chain combines TRBV4-1 with TRBJ2-2; 13 bases fit TRBD2. The CDR3 contains 22 residues. V trimming: 3 bases; J trimming: 3 bases; junction bases outside the gene matches: 19. The germline V gene encodes CDR1 MGHRA and CDR2 YSYEKL. CDR3 bases: TGCGCCAGCAGCCAGAGGGATCATGCCCGGACTAGCGGGAGTCCGGACACCGGGGAGCTGTTTTTT. It codes for CASSQRDHARTSGSPDTGELFF.

This rearrangement joins TRBV5-1 to TRBJ1-2; 7 bases fit TRBD1. The length of the CDR3 is 15 residues. With V trimmed by 1 base and J by 3 bases, 6 bases remained unmatched. Germline assignment: CDR1 SGHRS and CDR2 YFSETQ. DNA of the CDR3: TGCGCCAGCAGCTTGTCCCCAGGGGGACACTATGGCTACACCTTC. Its protein is CASSLSPGGHYGYTF.

The V gene is TRBV7-9, the J gene TRBJ2-2, with D possibly called TRBD1 or TRBD2 (5 bases each). The V and J ends lost 8 bases and 4 bases respectively, with 14 bases between them. CDR1 and CDR2 (germline): SEHNR, FQNEAQ (reference sequence). The CDR3 runs to 14 residues. In DNA, the CDR3 is TGTGCCAGCCTTAGCAGGGCGGGCACCGGGGAGCTGTTTTTT. It codes for CASLSRAGTGELFF.

This clone has only one observation. This sequence joins TRBV7-9 and TRBJ2-4; a possible D gene is TRBD2 (6 bases). The CDR3 is made up of 17 amino acids. Germline CDR1 and CDR2: SEHNR and FQNEAQ (reference sequence). Trimming stripped 1 base from V and 0 bases from J, with 13 bases between. In DNA, the CDR3 is TGTGCCAGCAGCTTAGGGGGACTGACACTAGCCAAAAACATTCAGTACTTC. Translation gives CASSLGGLTLAKNIQYF.